This T cell receptor beta chain was profiled in a study of cytomegalovirus exposure and HLA in healthy donors. Overall study: The same platform was used for the approximately 120 validation repertoires as for the 600 to 700 first-cohort repertoires, as reported in a later analysis. Findings of the study overall: Under in vitro conditions, a few CMV-associated chains were confirmed as specific for CMV antigens.

Clones were sequenced by immunoSEQ multiplex PCR, and TCRdb holds only the in-frame ones, with some missing. This repertoire shows over 55,000 clones, roughly 96% found once; its top ten account for approximately 0.95%. V shed 4 bases, J shed 2 bases, and the junction held 4 bases outside the gene matches. The CDR3 totals 16 residues. Germline CDR1 reads LGHNA; CDR2 reads YNFKEQ. With regard to this clone: The antigen remains undetermined.

The receptor was isolated from a man between 18 and 35 years old in good health and CMV-seronegative. The chain employs TRBV4-2 and TRBJ2-7, with 14 bases lining up with TRBD2. Source material: PBMCs. The CDR3 sequence: CASSLLGLAGAYEQYF. The CDR3, as DNA: TGTGCCAGCAGCCTTCTGGGACTAGCGGGGGCCTACGAGCAGTACTTC.